This TCR beta chain was retrieved from a study of cytomegalovirus exposure and HLA in healthy donors. V shed 3 bases, J shed 11 bases, and the junction held 6 bases outside the gene matches. The CDR3 has 13 amino acids. Germline CDR1 ENHRY, CDR2 SYGVKD. Notes on the study in general: A later analysis found most CMV-associated TCR beta chains apparently HLA-restricted.

Vbeta (60) and Jbeta (13) primers were used in the PCR. Measured with immunoSEQ multiplex PCR; TCRdb has only the in-frame clones, and not every one. The table records 120,000 or so clones, about four fifths of them present only once. Only one count was recorded for this clone. Its antigen is undetermined. The receptor's source is a woman aged 35 to 49 in good health and CMV-seronegative. The chain is built from TRBV10-3 and TRBJ1-2; 10 positions agree with TRBD1. The sample was PBMCs. DNA for the CDR3: TGTGCCATCAGTGACCCGGGACAGGGGCTATACACCTTC. Encoded protein: CAISDPGQGLYTF.